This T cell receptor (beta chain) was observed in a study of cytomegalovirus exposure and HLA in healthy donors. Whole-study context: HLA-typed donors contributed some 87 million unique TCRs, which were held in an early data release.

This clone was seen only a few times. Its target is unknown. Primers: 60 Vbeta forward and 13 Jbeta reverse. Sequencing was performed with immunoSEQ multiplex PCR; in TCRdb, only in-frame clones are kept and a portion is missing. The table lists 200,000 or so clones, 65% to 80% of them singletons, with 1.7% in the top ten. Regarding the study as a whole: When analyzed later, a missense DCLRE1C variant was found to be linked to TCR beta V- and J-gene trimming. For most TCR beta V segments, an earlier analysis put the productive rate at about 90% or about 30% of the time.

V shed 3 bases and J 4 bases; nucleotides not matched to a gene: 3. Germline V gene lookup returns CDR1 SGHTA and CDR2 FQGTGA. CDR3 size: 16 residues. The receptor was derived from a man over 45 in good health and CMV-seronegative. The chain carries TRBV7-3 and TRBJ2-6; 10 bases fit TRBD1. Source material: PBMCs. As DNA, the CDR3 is TGTGCCAGCAGCTTGACAGGGGGCTCCGGGGCCAACGTCCTGACTTTC. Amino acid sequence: CASSLTGGSGANVLTF.